This T cell receptor (beta chain) is drawn from a study of cytomegalovirus exposure and HLA in healthy donors. Across the whole study: The 650 to 850 first-cohort repertoires and the 110 or so validation repertoires shared the same platform, a later analysis reported.

Broader study findings: A classifier reportedly called cytomegalovirus status with high sensitivity and specificity. The authors confirmed in vitro that a few CMV-associated chains were specific for CMV antigens. TCR beta chains numbering under 200 were designated cytomegalovirus-associated.

Sequencing was performed with immunoSEQ multiplex PCR; in TCRdb, only in-frame clones are kept and a portion is missing. The sample has hundreds of thousands of clones; 80% to 95% are singletons. Per the germline V gene, CDR1 is WNHNN and CDR2 is SYGVQD (reference sequence). The CDR3 is 13 residues long. V lost 7 bases to trimming and J lost 2 bases, with 11 bases between them. This clone appeared a few times. Its antigen remains unidentified. Specimen: PBMCs. The gene calls are TRBV10-1 and TRBJ1-1; D ambiguous. The TCR sequence derives from a woman in her twenties or thirties in good health and CMV-seronegative. The CDR3 reads CASTYRNNTEAFF. The CDR3 DNA reads TGCGCCAGCACCTACCGGAATAACACTGAAGCTTTCTTT.